A single sample is the source of the 5 T cell receptor beta chains below, sequenced in a study of T cell responses to AZD1222 COVID-19 vaccine. Sequenced by immunoSEQ multiplex PCR; TCRdb stores in-frame clones only, minus some. The repertoire holds 110,000 or so clones, with roughly nine tenths as singletons. The specimen was peripheral blood, collected on day 0 of AZD1222 vaccination. Every receptor here comes from an adult in good health.

V and J are TRBV2 and TRBJ1-1, with D perhaps TRBD1 (5 bases). The CDR3 consists of 12 residues. V was trimmed by 9 bases and J by 0 bases, leaving 8 bases between them. In germline, CDR1 is SNHLY, CDR2 FYNNEI. DNA for the CDR3: TGTGCCAGGACAGACATGAACACTGAAGCTTTCTTT. Its protein product is CARTDMNTEAFF.

The V call is TRBV5-1, the J call TRBJ2-7; 7 nucleotides line up with TRBD1. Trimming at V came to 3 bases and at J to 2 bases, leaving 5 bases not matched to a gene. Germline CDR1 and CDR2: SGHRS and YFSETQ. This CDR3 has 14 amino acids. The CDR3, as DNA: TGCGCCAGCAGCTATTCCGGGACAGCCTACGAGCAGTACTTC. Protein product: CASSYSGTAYEQYF.

The gene calls are TRBV19 and TRBJ1-1, with 9 positions matching TRBD1. The trim removed 10 bases at V and 5 bases at J, leaving 5 bases unmatched. CDR3 length: 12 residues. Germline V gene lookup returns CDR1 LNHDA and CDR2 SQIVND (reference sequence). The CDR3 nucleotides read TGTGCCACATTAGACAGGGGGACTGAAGCTTTCTTT. Translating it yields CATLDRGTEAFF.

A single count supports this clone. Relative to the germline gene, one junction end is altered; a read error may explain this. This chain joins TRBV7-7 and TRBJ2-5, with a possible D match to TRBD1 (6 bases). This CDR3 is 14 amino acids long. Germline CDR1 reads SSHAT; CDR2 reads FNYEAQ (reference sequence). Here the CDR3 DNA reads TGTGCTAGCAGCCCCACAGGGTACCAAGAGACCCAGTACTTC. Amino acids: CASSPTGYQETQYF. The full variable domain, in which reference TRBV7-7 and TRBJ2-5 provide the parts outside the CDR3, is GAGVSQSPRYKVTKRGQDVTLRCDPISSHATLYWYQQALGQGPEFLTYFNYEAQPDKSGLPSDRFSAERPEGSISTLTIQRTEQRDSAMYRCASSPTGYQETQYFGPGTRLLVL.

This clone was observed once. The chain uses TRBV28 and TRBJ2-3, with 14 bases matching TRBD2. The CDR3 has 16 residues. Germline V lookup: CDR1 MDHEN, CDR2 SYDVKM. With 3 bases clipped from V and 6 bases from J, the junction kept 5 bases outside the gene matches. CDR3 sequence: CASSFQTSGRVDTQYF. CDR3 nucleotides: TGTGCCAGCAGTTTCCAGACTAGCGGGAGGGTTGATACGCAGTATTTT. The full variable domain, completed using reference TRBV28 and TRBJ2-3, is DVKVTQSSRYLVKRTGEKVFLECVQDMDHENMFWYRQDPGLGLRLIYFSYDVKMKEKGDIPEGYSVSREKKERFSLILESASTNQTSMYLCASSFQTSGRVDTQYFGPGTRLTVL.